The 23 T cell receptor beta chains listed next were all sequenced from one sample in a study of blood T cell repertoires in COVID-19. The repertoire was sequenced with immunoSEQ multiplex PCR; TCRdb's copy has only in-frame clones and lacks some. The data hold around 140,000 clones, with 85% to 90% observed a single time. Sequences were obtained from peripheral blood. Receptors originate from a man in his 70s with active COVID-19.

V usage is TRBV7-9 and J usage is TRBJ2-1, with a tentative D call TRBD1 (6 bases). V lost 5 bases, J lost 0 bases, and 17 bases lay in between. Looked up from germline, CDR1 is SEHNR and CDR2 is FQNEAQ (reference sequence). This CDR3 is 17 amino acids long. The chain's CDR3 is CASSAPRGLSSYNEQFF. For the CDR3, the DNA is TGTGCCAGCAGCGCCCCCAGGGGCCTCAGCTCCTACAATGAGCAGTTCTTC.

The CDR3 spells CASSIVPGGQPQHF. The CDR3 DNA reads TGTGCCAGTAGTATAGTACCGGGCGGGCAGCCCCAGCATTTT. The chain has TRBV19 and TRBJ1-5, with D unclear. Germline V lookup: CDR1 LNHDA, CDR2 SQIVND (reference sequence). This CDR3 has 14 amino acids. The V gene lost 1 base and the J gene lost 7 bases, with 11 bases spanning the gap.

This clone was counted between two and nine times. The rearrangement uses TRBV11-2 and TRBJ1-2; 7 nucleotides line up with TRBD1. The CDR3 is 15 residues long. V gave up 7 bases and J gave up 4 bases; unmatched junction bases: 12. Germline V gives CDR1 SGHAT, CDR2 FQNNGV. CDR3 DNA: TGTGCCAGCACCCTATTGGGACAGTCCTTCTATGGCTACACCTTC. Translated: CASTLLGQSFYGYTF.

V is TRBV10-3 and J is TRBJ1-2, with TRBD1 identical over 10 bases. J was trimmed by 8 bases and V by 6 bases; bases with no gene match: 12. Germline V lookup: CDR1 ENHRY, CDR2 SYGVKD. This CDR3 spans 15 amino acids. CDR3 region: CAIRIRQGAEEGYTF. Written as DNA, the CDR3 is TGTGCCATCAGAATACGACAGGGGGCAGAGGAAGGCTACACCTTC.

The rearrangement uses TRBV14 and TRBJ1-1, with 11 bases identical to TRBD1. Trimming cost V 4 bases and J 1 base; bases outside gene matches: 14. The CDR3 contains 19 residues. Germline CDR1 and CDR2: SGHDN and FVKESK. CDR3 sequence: CASSRSFLDRGRWNTEAFF. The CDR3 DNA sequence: TGTGCCAGCAGCCGATCCTTCTTGGACAGGGGGCGGTGGAACACTGAAGCTTTCTTT. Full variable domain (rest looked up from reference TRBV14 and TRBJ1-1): EAGVTQFPSHSVIEKGQTVTLRCDPISGHDNLYWYRRVMGKEIKFLLHFVKESKQDESGMPNNRFLAERTGGTYSTLKVQPAELEDSGVYFCASSRSFLDRGRWNTEAFFGQGTRLTVV.

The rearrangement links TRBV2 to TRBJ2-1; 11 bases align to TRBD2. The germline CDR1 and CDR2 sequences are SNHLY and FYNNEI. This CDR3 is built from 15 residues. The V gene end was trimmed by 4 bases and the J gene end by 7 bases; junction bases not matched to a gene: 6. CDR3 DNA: TGTGCCAGCAGTGTCCCGGGACTAGCGGATAATGAGCAGTTCTTC. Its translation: CASSVPGLADNEQFF.

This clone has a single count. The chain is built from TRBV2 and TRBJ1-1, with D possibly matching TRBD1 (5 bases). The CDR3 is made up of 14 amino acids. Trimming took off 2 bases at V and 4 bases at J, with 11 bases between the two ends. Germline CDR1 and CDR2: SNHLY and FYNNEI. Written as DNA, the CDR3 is TGTGCCAGCAGTGAACAAGGCAGGGTCACTGAAGCTTTCTTT. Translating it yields CASSEQGRVTEAFF.

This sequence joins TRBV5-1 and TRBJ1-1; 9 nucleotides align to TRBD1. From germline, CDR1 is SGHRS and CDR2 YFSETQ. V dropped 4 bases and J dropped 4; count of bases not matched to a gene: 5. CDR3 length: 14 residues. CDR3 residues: CASSLPGQGTEAFF. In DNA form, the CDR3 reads TGCGCCAGCAGCCTTCCGGGACAGGGCACTGAAGCTTTCTTT.

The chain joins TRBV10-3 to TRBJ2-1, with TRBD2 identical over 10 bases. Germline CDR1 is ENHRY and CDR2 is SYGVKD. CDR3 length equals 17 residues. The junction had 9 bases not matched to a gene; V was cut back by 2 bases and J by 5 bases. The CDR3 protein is CAISEPAPGTSDNEQFF. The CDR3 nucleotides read TGTGCCATCAGTGAGCCCGCCCCCGGGACTAGCGACAATGAGCAGTTCTTC.

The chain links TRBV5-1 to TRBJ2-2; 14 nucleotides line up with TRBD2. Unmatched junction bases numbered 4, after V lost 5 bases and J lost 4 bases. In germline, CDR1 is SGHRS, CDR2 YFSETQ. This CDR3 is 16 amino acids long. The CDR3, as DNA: TGCGCCAGCAGACCGGGACTAGCGGGAGTCACCGGGGAGCTGTTTTTT. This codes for CASRPGLAGVTGELFF.

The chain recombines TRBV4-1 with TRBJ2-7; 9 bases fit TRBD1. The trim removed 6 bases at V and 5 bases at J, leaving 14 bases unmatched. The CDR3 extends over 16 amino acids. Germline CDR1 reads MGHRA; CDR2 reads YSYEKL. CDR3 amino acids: CASRPLTGTGNNEQYF. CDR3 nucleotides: TGCGCCAGCAGACCCCTAACCGGGACAGGGAACAACGAGCAGTACTTC.

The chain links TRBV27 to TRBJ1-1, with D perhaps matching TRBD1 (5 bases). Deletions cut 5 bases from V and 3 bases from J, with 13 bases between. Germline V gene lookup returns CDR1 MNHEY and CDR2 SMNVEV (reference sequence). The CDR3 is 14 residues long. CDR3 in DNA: TGTGCCAGCAGTCCTCGACAGAGACACACTGAAGCTTTCTTT. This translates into CASSPRQRHTEAFF.

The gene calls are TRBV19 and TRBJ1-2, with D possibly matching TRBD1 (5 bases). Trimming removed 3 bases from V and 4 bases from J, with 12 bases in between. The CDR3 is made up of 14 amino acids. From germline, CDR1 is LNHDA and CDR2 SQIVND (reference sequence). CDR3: CASSIQTVSYGYTF. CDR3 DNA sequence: TGTGCCAGTAGTATCCAGACAGTCTCCTATGGCTACACCTTC.

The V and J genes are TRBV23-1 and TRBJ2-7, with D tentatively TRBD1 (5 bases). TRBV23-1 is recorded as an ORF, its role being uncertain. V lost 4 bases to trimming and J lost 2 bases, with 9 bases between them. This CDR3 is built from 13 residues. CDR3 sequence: CASSPTVPYEQYF. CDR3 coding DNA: TGCGCCAGCAGTCCGACAGTCCCCTACGAGCAGTACTTC.

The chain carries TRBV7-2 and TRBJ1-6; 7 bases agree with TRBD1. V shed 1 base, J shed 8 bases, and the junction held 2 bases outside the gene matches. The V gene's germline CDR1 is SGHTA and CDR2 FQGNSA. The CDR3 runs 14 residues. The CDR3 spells CASSLEGGYSPLHF. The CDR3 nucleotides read TGTGCCAGCAGCTTAGAAGGGGGCTATTCACCCCTCCACTTT.

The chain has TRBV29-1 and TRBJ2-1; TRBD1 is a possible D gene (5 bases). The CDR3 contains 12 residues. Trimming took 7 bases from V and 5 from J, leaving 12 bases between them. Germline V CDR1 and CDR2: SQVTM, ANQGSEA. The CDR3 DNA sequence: TGCAGCGGGCAGGGCCACGACAATGAGCAGTTCTTC. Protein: CSGQGHDNEQFF.

CDR3 in amino acids: CASSERGGSGANVLTF. The CDR3 DNA reads as TGCGCCAGCAGCGAACGAGGGGGAAGTGGGGCCAACGTCCTGACTTTC. The V and J genes are TRBV5-1 and TRBJ2-6, with D perhaps TRBD1 (6 bases). Per the germline V gene, CDR1 is SGHRS and CDR2 is YFSETQ. The CDR3 has 16 amino acids. V lost 4 bases, J lost 3 bases, and 14 bases lay in between.

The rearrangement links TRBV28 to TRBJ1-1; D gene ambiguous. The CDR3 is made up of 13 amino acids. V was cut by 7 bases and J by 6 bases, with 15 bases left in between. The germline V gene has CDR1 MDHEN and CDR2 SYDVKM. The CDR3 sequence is CASKLGEKAEAFF. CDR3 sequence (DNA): TGTGCCAGCAAACTGGGAGAGAAGGCTGAAGCTTTCTTT.

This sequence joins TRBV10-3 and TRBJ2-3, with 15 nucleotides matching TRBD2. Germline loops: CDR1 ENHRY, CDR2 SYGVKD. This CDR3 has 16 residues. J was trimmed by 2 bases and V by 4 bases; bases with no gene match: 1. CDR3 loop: CAISGTSGRATDTQYF. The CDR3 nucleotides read TGTGCCATCAGTGGGACTAGCGGGAGGGCCACAGATACGCAGTATTTT.

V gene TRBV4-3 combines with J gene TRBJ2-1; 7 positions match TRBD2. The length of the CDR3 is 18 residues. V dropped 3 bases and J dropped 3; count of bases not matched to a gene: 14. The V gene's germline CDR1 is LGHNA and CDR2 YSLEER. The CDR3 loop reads CASSQVTIASGSYNEQFF. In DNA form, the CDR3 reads TGCGCCAGCAGCCAGGTTACAATTGCTAGCGGCAGCTACAATGAGCAGTTCTTC.

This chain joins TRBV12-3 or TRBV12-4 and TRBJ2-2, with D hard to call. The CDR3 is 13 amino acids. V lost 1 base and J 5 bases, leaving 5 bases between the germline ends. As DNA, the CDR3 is TGTGCCAGCAGTTTAGGCGGAACCGGGGAGCTGTTTTTT. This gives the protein CASSLGGTGELFF.

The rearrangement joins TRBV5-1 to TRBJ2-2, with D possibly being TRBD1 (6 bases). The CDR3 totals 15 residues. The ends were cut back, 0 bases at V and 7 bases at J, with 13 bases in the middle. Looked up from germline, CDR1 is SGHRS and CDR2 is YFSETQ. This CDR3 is CASSLDGGVFGELFF. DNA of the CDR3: TGCGCCAGCAGCTTGGATGGGGGCGTGTTCGGGGAGCTGTTTTTT.

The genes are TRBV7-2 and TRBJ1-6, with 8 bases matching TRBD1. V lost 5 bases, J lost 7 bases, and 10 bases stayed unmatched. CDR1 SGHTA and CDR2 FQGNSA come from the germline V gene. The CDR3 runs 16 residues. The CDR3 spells CASSTQGTGLNSPLHF. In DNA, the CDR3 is TGTGCCAGCAGCACCCAAGGGACAGGATTAAATTCACCCCTCCACTTT.